This T cell receptor (beta chain) was observed in a study of human T cells and chemical hapten exposure. Study-level background: Small differences in pooled library volume mainly drove the variation in TCR yields per sample. Study-level points and caveats: TCRs exceeding a frequency of 1 in 1000 stayed unchanged under DPC sensitization.

RNA extraction used unfractionated whole blood as the source of total RNA. Individual cDNA molecules each carried unique molecular identifiers attached by the library. A single record per CDR3 protein comes from TCRdb applying MiXCR to the reads. Of roughly 120,000 distinct CDR3 sequences in the sample, over 6.5% are singletons; the top ten hold more than 1.3%. This clonotype was counted a few times. No antigen is known for it. The source material was whole blood. The origin of this receptor is a human donor in good health. Some clones in this sample may be carry-over from other donors' samples.

The CDR3 protein is CASGYTNTGELFF. DNA of the CDR3: TGTGCCAGTGGATACACGAACACCGGGGAGCTGTTTTTT. This chain uses TRBV19 with TRBJ2-2; D uncertain. This CDR3 comprises 13 residues. Germline CDR1 reads LNHDA; CDR2 reads SQIVND (reference sequence). V lost 8 bases and J lost 0, with 7 bases in between.